These 16 T cell receptor beta chains were sequenced from one sample in a study of T cells in Graves' hyperthyroidism and ophthalmopathy. The source material, RNA transcripts, was used to amplify TCR beta CDR3 regions. Primed by the HTBI set, a first-round RT-PCR was run on the TCR CDR3. TCRdb re-derived calls from the multiplex PCR reads in MiXCR, one entry per CDR3 protein. The table shows fewer than 500,000 distinct CDR3 sequences, with about 15% occurring only once. The specimen was blood. The receptors derive from a man between 18 and 29 years old with Graves' ophthalmopathy.

This clonotype has a count of ten or more. The chain employs TRBV7-9 and TRBJ2-7; D is undetermined. Trimming stripped 1 base from V and 2 bases from J, with 18 bases between. The CDR3 contains 17 residues. Germline V lookup: CDR1 SEHNR, CDR2 FQNEAQ (reference sequence). The CDR3: CASSLVWSQSFTYEQYF. The CDR3 nucleotides read TGTGCCAGCAGCTTAGTTTGGTCCCAGTCCTTTACCTACGAGCAGTACTTC. The full variable domain, completed using reference TRBV7-9 and TRBJ2-7, is DTGVSQNPRHKITKRGQNVTFRCDPISEHNRLYWYRQTLGQGPEFLTYFQNEAQLEKSRLLSDRFSAERPKGSFSTLEIQRTEQGDSAMYLCASSLVWSQSFTYEQYFGPGTRLTVT.

Ten or more counts support this clonotype. The chain uses TRBV7-9 and TRBJ2-5; D is unresolved. CDR3 size: 13 residues. V lost 6 bases and J lost 1, with 9 bases in between. The germline CDR1 and CDR2 sequences are SEHNR and FQNEAQ (reference sequence). The CDR3 loop is CASSTSGQETQYF. The DNA of the CDR3 is TGTGCCAGCAGTACCTCGGGCCAAGAGACCCAGTACTTC.

The V gene is TRBV6-6, the J gene TRBJ2-7; possibly TRBD1 for D (5 bases). This CDR3 is built from 13 residues. Germline loops: CDR1 MNHNY, CDR2 SVGAGI (reference sequence). V was clipped by 2 bases and J by 7 bases, with 12 bases between them. The CDR3 protein is CASSYPQGWEQYF. In nucleotides, the CDR3 is TGTGCCAGCAGTTACCCTCAGGGTTGGGAGCAGTACTTC.

This clonotype was found many times. This sequence joins TRBV3-1 and TRBJ2-5; D ambiguous. The germline V gene encodes CDR1 LGHDT and CDR2 YNNKEL (reference sequence). Trimming pared 2 bases from V and 2 bases from J, leaving 9 bases between. The CDR3 sequence is 14 residues long. The CDR3 is CASSQFDRQETQYF. CDR3 in DNA: TGTGCCAGCAGCCAATTCGATCGGCAAGAGACCCAGTACTTC.

This clonotype has a count of ten or more. The chain carries TRBV18 and TRBJ2-5; D perhaps matches TRBD2 (5 bases). V shed 4 bases and J shed 6 bases, with 18 bases lying between them. The germline V gene has CDR1 KGHSH and CDR2 LQKENI. CDR3 size: 15 residues. CDR3 loop: CASSQGSTEVQTQYF. The DNA of the CDR3 is TGTGCCAGCTCACAAGGATCCACGGAGGTGCAGACCCAGTACTTC.

This clonotype was recorded many times. The chain links TRBV18 to TRBJ1-5, with D unresolved. Germline V gene sequence: CDR1 KGHSH, CDR2 LQKENI. This CDR3 has 13 residues. V lost 2 bases and J lost 7, with 9 bases in between. In DNA form, the CDR3 reads TGTGCCAGCTCACCAAGTCAGCCCCAGCCCCAGCATTTT. This encodes CASSPSQPQPQHF.

This clonotype appeared many times. V and J are TRBV5-5 and TRBJ2-1, with 9 positions matching TRBD2. The CDR3 is 17 residues long. Germline CDR1 SGHKS, CDR2 YYEKEE (reference sequence). Germline trimming cut 5 bases from V and 4 bases from J; bases unmatched to any gene: 13. The CDR3 nucleotides are TGTGCCAGCAGTTTCCTGACTAGCGGAGGGAGATACAATGAGCAGTTCTTC. It translates to CASSFLTSGGRYNEQFF.

This clonotype has ten or more counts. The gene calls are TRBV20-1 and TRBJ1-2; the D gene is possibly TRBD1 (5 bases). Germline CDR1 DFQATT, CDR2 SNEGSKA (reference sequence). Trimming removed 2 bases from V and 3 bases from J, with 19 bases in between. The CDR3 is 16 amino acids. The CDR3 sequence: CSARPHGGEGHYGYTF. The CDR3 DNA reads as TGCAGTGCTAGACCACATGGGGGGGAAGGGCACTATGGCTACACCTTC.

This clonotype was seen more than once but under ten times. This rearrangement joins TRBV2 to TRBJ2-1, with D possibly matching TRBD1 (7 bases). The CDR3 is 13 residues long. Germline loops: CDR1 SNHLY, CDR2 FYNNEI. V was pared by 8 bases and J by 6 bases, with 14 bases between. CDR3 in amino acids: CASGGQGGNEQFF. CDR3 nucleotide sequence: TGTGCCAGCGGAGGCCAGGGGGGCAATGAGCAGTTCTTC. The whole variable domain, filled in from reference TRBV2 and TRBJ2-1, reads EPEVTQTPSHQVTQMGQEVILRCVPISNHLYFYWYRQILGQKVEFLVSFYNNEISEKSEIFDDQFSVERPDGSNFTLKIRSTKLEDSAMYFCASGGQGGNEQFFGPGTRLTVL.

This clonotype was seen repeatedly, ten times or more. The rearrangement links TRBV5-6 to TRBJ2-7; D unresolved. V was cut by 0 bases and J by 6 bases, with 19 bases left in between. The germline CDR1 and CDR2 sequences are SGHDT and YYEEEE. CDR3 size: 16 residues. CDR3 coding DNA: TGTGCCAGCAGCTTGGGAGTATCAGGTATTCCCTCCGAGCAGTACTTC. This translates into CASSLGVSGIPSEQYF.

The chain couples TRBV12-3 or TRBV12-4 to TRBJ1-5; D is undetermined. V lost 5 bases to trimming and J lost 4 bases, with 15 bases between them. The CDR3 is made up of 15 amino acids. CDR3 amino acids: CASSQLRAGNQPQHF. CDR3 bases: TGTGCCAGCAGTCAACTCCGGGCAGGAAATCAGCCCCAGCATTTT.

The table lists this clonotype with many counts. This chain links TRBV15 with TRBJ1-5, with D perhaps TRBD1 (6 bases). The CDR3 is 15 residues long. Germline V gene lookup returns CDR1 LNHNV and CDR2 YYDKDF (reference sequence). Trimming took off 2 bases at V and 5 bases at J, with 13 bases between the two ends. The CDR3 sequence is CATSRQDRSDQPQHF. CDR3 DNA sequence: TGTGCCACCAGCAGACAAGACAGGTCCGATCAGCCCCAGCATTTT.

The CDR3 protein is CASSYIAGGAYEQYF. CDR3 nucleotides: TGTGCCAGCAGTTACATAGCGGGAGGCGCCTACGAGCAGTACTTC. The chain is built from TRBV6-6 and TRBJ2-7, with 10 bases identical to TRBD2. CDR3 size: 15 residues. The germline V gene has CDR1 MNHNY and CDR2 SVGAGI (reference sequence). The trim removed 2 bases at V and 2 bases at J, leaving 3 bases unmatched.

This clonotype came up many times. The rearrangement links TRBV2 to TRBJ2-7, with TRBD1 as a possible D gene (8 bases). CDR1 and CDR2 (germline): SNHLY, FYNNEI. V lost 4 bases, J lost 6 bases, and 16 bases lay in between. The CDR3 totals 14 residues. For the CDR3, the DNA is TGTGCCAGCAGTGCACAGGGGGGGACGGGCGAGCAGTACTTC. Protein product: CASSAQGGTGEQYF.

The V gene is TRBV24-1, the J gene TRBJ2-5; 9 nucleotides line up with TRBD1. V dropped 5 bases and J dropped 4; count of bases not matched to a gene: 10. The length of the CDR3 is 16 residues. CDR1 KGHDR and CDR2 SFDVKD come from the germline V gene. The CDR3 region has the DNA TGTGCCACCAGTGGTGCCGGGACAGGGAACCGAGAGACCCAGTACTTC. It encodes CATSGAGTGNRETQYF.

This clonotype has a handful of counts. J is TRBJ2-6 and V is TRBV7-8; D possibly corresponds to TRBD2 (6 bases). V shed 1 base and J shed 1 base, with 11 bases lying between them. This CDR3 region has 17 residues. The V gene's germline CDR1 is SGHVS and CDR2 FQNEAQ. CDR3 nucleotide sequence: TGTGCCAGCAGCTTAGTGCGAGGGACTTCTGGGGCCAACGTCCTGACTTTC. Translation gives CASSLVRGTSGANVLTF.